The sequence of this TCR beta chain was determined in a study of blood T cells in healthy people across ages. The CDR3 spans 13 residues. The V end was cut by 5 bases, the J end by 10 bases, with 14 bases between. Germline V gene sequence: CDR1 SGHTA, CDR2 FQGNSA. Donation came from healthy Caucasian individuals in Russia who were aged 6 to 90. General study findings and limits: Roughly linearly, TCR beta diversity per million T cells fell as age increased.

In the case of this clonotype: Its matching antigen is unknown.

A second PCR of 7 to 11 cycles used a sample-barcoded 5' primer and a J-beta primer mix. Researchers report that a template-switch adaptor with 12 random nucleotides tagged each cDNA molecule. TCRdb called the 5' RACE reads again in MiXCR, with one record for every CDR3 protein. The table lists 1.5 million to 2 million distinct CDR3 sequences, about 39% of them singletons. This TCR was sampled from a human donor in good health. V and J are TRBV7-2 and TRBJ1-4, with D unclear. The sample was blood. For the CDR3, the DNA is TGTGCCAGCAGCCGAGGCCGTGGCGGAAAACTGTTTTTT. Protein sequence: CASSRGRGGKLFF.